The 32 T cell receptor beta chains in this list originate from one sample, sequenced in a study of cytomegalovirus exposure and HLA in healthy donors. The PCR made use of 60 Vbeta and 13 Jbeta primers. Sequenced by immunoSEQ multiplex PCR; TCRdb stores in-frame clones only, minus some. The repertoire holds 150,000 or so clones, with about 80% as singletons. Source material: PBMCs. The receptor source for this set is a man in his forties or fifties in good health and CMV-seronegative.

In its sample, this clone was seen a few times. The chain joins TRBV9 to TRBJ1-1; tentative D call: TRBD1 (6 bases). CDR3 length: 16 residues. Germline loops: CDR1 SGDLS, CDR2 YYNGEE. Trimming took 0 bases from V and 1 from J, leaving 13 bases between them. CDR3 region: CASSVGPIGGNTEAFF. In DNA form, the CDR3 reads TGTGCCAGCAGCGTAGGGCCTATAGGGGGGAACACTGAAGCTTTCTTT.

The chain uses TRBV28 and TRBJ2-7; weak D call: TRBD2 (7 bases). From germline, CDR1 is MDHEN and CDR2 SYDVKM. This CDR3 comprises 14 residues. The V and J ends lost 4 bases and 4 bases respectively, with 14 bases between them. The CDR3 region is CASSWGGGAYEQYV. The CDR3 DNA reads TGTGCCAGCAGTTGGGGAGGGGGGGCATACGAGCAGTACGTC.

The chain uses TRBV2 and TRBJ1-5, with 11 bases identical to TRBD1. The CDR3 runs to 14 residues. Germline trimming cut 3 bases from V and 9 bases from J; bases unmatched to any gene: 4. The germline V gene encodes CDR1 SNHLY and CDR2 FYNNEI. This CDR3 reads CASSDRTGGLPQHF. The CDR3 DNA sequence: TGTGCCAGCAGTGATCGGACAGGGGGCCTGCCCCAGCATTTT.

V and J are TRBV19 and TRBJ1-5, with a tentative D call TRBD1 (5 bases). Trimming cost V 5 bases and J 0 bases, with 11 bases left between them. Germline lookup yields CDR1 LNHDA and CDR2 SQIVND (reference sequence). The CDR3 consists of 15 residues. The CDR3 DNA reads as TGTGCCAGTAGTGCGGGACGGTATAGCAATCAGCCCCAGCATTTT. Its protein is CASSAGRYSNQPQHF.

The chain couples TRBV18 to TRBJ1-3; D ambiguous. Germline lookup yields CDR1 KGHSH and CDR2 LQKENI. Trimming removed 6 bases at V and 0 bases at J, with 15 bases between. The CDR3 extends over 16 amino acids. The CDR3 coding sequence is TGTGCCAGCTCCCCCCTGAGGGCTGGCTCTGGAAACACCATATATTTT. Its translation is CASSPLRAGSGNTIYF.

This rearrangement joins TRBV28 to TRBJ2-7, with a tentative D call TRBD2 (5 bases). Germline lookup yields CDR1 MDHEN and CDR2 SYDVKM. V lost 5 bases, J lost 3 bases, and 20 bases lay in between. The length of the CDR3 is 16 residues. CDR3 in amino acids: CASSGGRRVGYYEQYV. As DNA, the CDR3 is TGTGCCAGCAGTGGAGGACGGAGAGTGGGATACTACGAGCAGTACGTC.

This chain joins TRBV18 and TRBJ1-1; tentative D call: TRBD1 (5 bases). The CDR3 contains 16 residues. The germline gives CDR1 KGHSH, CDR2 LQKENI. Trimming took off 4 bases at V and 8 bases at J, with 23 bases between the two ends. This chain's CDR3 is CASSHAINVGGTEAFF. CDR3 bases: TGTGCCAGCTCACACGCAATAAATGTCGGCGGGACCGAAGCTTTCTTT.

J is TRBJ2-2 and V is TRBV2; D is possibly TRBD1 (5 bases). In germline, CDR1 is SNHLY, CDR2 FYNNEI. The CDR3 is 14 residues long. Trimming cost V 3 bases and J 4 bases, with 9 bases left between them. DNA for the CDR3: TGTGCCAGCAGTGAGCGACAGATCACCGGGGAGCTGTTTTTT. As protein: CASSERQITGELFF.

CDR3 residues: CASSLKGQGPDTQYF. In nucleotides, the CDR3 is TGTGCCAGCAGCTTAAAGGGACAGGGCCCAGATACGCAGTATTTT. The chain recombines TRBV7-9 with TRBJ2-3; 9 nucleotides line up with TRBD1. V shed 2 bases and J 4 bases; nucleotides not matched to a gene: 4. Germline CDR1 and CDR2: SEHNR and FQNEAQ (reference sequence). This CDR3 comprises 15 residues.

V usage is TRBV10-3 and J usage is TRBJ2-3; TRBD2 matches at 9 bases. The germline CDR1 and CDR2 sequences are ENHRY and SYGVKD. The CDR3 contains 16 residues. V dropped 6 bases and J dropped 1; count of bases not matched to a gene: 8. The CDR3 DNA is TGTGCCATCAGATCGGGACTAGCCGACGGCACAGATACGCAGTATTTT. Amino acids: CAIRSGLADGTDTQYF.

Here the CDR3 reads CASSPPNRGTPYNEQFF. The CDR3 DNA reads as TGTGCCAGCTCACCACCGAATCGCGGGACCCCCTACAATGAGCAGTTCTTC. This chain uses TRBV18 with TRBJ2-1; maybe TRBD2 (6 bases). The V end was cut by 0 bases, the J end by 2 bases, with 14 bases between. Germline V gene lookup returns CDR1 KGHSH and CDR2 LQKENI. The CDR3 loop spans 17 amino acids. The entire variable domain, with the rest obtained from reference TRBV18 and TRBJ2-1, is as follows: NAGVMQNPRHLVRRRGQEARLRCSPMKGHSHVYWYRQLPEEGLKFMVYLQKENIIDESGMPKERFSAEFPKEGPSILRIQQVVRGDSAAYFCASSPPNRGTPYNEQFFGPGTRLTVL.

The CDR3: CASRGQGITGELFF. The DNA for the CDR3 is TGTGCCAGCAGGGGACAGGGGATCACCGGGGAGCTGTTTTTT. The chain joins TRBV2 to TRBJ2-2, with 10 bases aligning to TRBD1. V lost 6 bases to trimming and J lost 4 bases; unmatched junction nucleotides: 2. This CDR3 comprises 14 residues. Germline values: CDR1 SNHLY, CDR2 FYNNEI.

The J gene is TRBJ2-6, the V gene TRBV18, with D tentatively TRBD2 (5 bases). Germline values: CDR1 KGHSH, CDR2 LQKENI. The CDR3 consists of 15 residues. Trimming pared 3 bases from V and 4 bases from J, leaving 10 bases between. The DNA for the CDR3 is TGTGCCAGCTCACCCGGCGGGTACGGGGCCAACGTCCTGACTTTC. Translating gives CASSPGGYGANVLTF.

The chain links TRBV21-1 to TRBJ1-4; TRBD1, the table's D call, lacks a check against the DNA. TRBV21-1 is deemed a pseudogene. CDR3 length equals 16 residues. The CDR3 coding sequence is TGTGCCAGCAGCAAGGGGCCGGGACAGGGGAATGAAAAACTGTTTTTT. Protein: CASSKGPGQGNEKLFF.

The chain employs TRBV4-1 and TRBJ1-5, with 12 bases lining up with TRBD1. CDR1 MGHRA and CDR2 YSYEKL come from the germline V gene. This CDR3 contains 17 residues. Trimming took 4 bases from V and 0 from J; bases not matched to a gene: 4. CDR3 amino acids: CASSPGQGAYSNQPQHF. The CDR3 bases are TGCGCCAGCAGCCCGGGACAGGGGGCTTATAGCAATCAGCCCCAGCATTTT.

This clone has a single count. V is TRBV5-6 and J is TRBJ1-4; a possible D gene is TRBD1 (5 bases). Germline V lookup: CDR1 SGHDT, CDR2 YYEEEE. The V gene lost 0 bases and the J gene lost 8 bases, with 11 bases spanning the gap. CDR3 length: 14 amino acids. In nucleotides, the CDR3 is TGTGCCAGCAGCTTGGAACAGGCGGAAGAAAAACTGTTTTTT. It translates to CASSLEQAEEKLFF.

This clone was recorded only once. The chain couples TRBV12-1 to TRBJ2-7; the DNA was not used to check the table's D call, TRBD2. TRBV12-1 is listed as a pseudogene. The CDR3 runs 16 residues. In DNA, the CDR3 is TGTGCCAGCAGCTTTGCCCCTCTGGACTACTGCTACGAGCAGTACGTC. Protein product: CASSFAPLDYCYEQYV.

This clone appeared once. The chain recombines TRBV5-1 with TRBJ2-7, with D perhaps matching TRBD1 (5 bases). Trimming removed 4 bases from V and 6 bases from J, with 11 bases in between. This CDR3 comprises 12 residues. Looked up from germline, CDR1 is SGHRS and CDR2 is YFSETQ. Here the CDR3 reads CASSLLRAEQYV. The DNA for the CDR3 is TGCGCCAGCAGCCTACTCAGGGCCGAGCAGTACGTC.

The chain is built from TRBV27 and TRBJ2-3; 13 bases align to TRBD2. The CDR3 sequence is 16 residues long. Trimming cost V 3 bases and J 5 bases; bases outside gene matches: 5. Looked up from germline, CDR1 is MNHEY and CDR2 is SMNVEV (reference sequence). The CDR3 DNA is TGTGCCAGCAGTTTTGGACTAGCGGGGGCCCAAGATACGCAGTATTTT. Its translation is CASSFGLAGAQDTQYF.

This clone was detected a few times. CDR3: CASSVSGTTQETQYF. CDR3 bases: TGTGCCAGCAGCGTGTCCGGGACTACCCAAGAGACCCAGTACTTC. This rearrangement joins TRBV9 to TRBJ2-5, with TRBD2 matching 7 bases. CDR1 SGDLS and CDR2 YYNGEE come from the germline V gene. Trimming at V came to 2 bases and at J to 1 base, leaving 5 bases not matched to a gene. CDR3 length equals 15 residues.

The chain carries TRBV7-2 and TRBJ2-1, with TRBD2 matching over 9 bases. There are 15 residues in the CDR3. V shed 1 base, J shed 8 bases, and the junction held 6 bases outside the gene matches. CDR1 SGHTA and CDR2 FQGNSA come from the germline V gene. CDR3 residues: CASSLVNSGRHEQFF. CDR3 DNA: TGTGCCAGCAGCTTAGTCAACAGCGGGAGGCATGAGCAGTTCTTC.

The rearrangement joins TRBV5-6 to TRBJ2-1; 9 nucleotides line up with TRBD2. The V and J ends lost 0 bases and 12 bases, in that order; junction bases with no gene match: 4. CDR3 length: 13 residues. Germline loops: CDR1 SGHDT, CDR2 YYEEEE. CDR3: CASSLAREGRQFF. The DNA for the CDR3 is TGTGCCAGCAGCTTGGCGCGGGAGGGACGGCAGTTCTTC.

The chain links TRBV2 to TRBJ1-1; D gene ambiguous. V was pared by 5 bases and J by 6 bases, with 4 bases between. The CDR3 has 10 residues. CDR1 is SNHLY, CDR2 FYNNEI, per germline. CDR3 DNA: TGTGCCAGCAGTTTAGCTGAAGCTTTCTTT. It encodes CASSLAEAFF. The whole variable domain, remainder taken from reference TRBV2 and TRBJ1-1, is EPEVTQTPSHQVTQMGQEVILRCVPISNHLYFYWYRQILGQKVEFLVSFYNNEISEKSEIFDDQFSVERPDGSNFTLKIRSTKLEDSAMYFCASSLAEAFFGQGTRLTVV.

This clone showed up just once. V is TRBV11-1 and J is TRBJ2-7, with TRBD2 matching over 10 bases. The CDR3 contains 15 residues. J was trimmed by 3 bases and V by 6 bases; bases with no gene match: 8. Germline CDR1 SGHAT, CDR2 FQDESV (reference sequence). The CDR3 DNA reads as TGTGCCAGCAGTTCCGGGACTAGCGCTCTCTACGAGCAGTACTTC. Its translation: CASSSGTSALYEQYF.

The rearrangement joins TRBV15 to TRBJ2-7; 7 positions agree with TRBD1. The CDR3 loop spans 14 amino acids. CDR1 and CDR2 from the germline V gene are LNHNV and YYDKDF (reference sequence). After removal of 5 bases from V and 2 bases from J, the junction contained 6 bases not matched to a gene. The CDR3 here is CATSATGAAYEQYF. Here the CDR3 DNA reads TGTGCCACCAGCGCCACAGGGGCTGCCTACGAGCAGTACTTC.

The chain recombines TRBV5-1 with TRBJ2-1; TRBD2 agrees at 8 bases. After removal of 7 bases from V and 3 bases from J, the junction contained 9 bases not matched to a gene. The germline V gene encodes CDR1 SGHRS and CDR2 YFSETQ. This CDR3 has 15 amino acids. The CDR3 bases are TGCGCCAGCGGGAGCGGGAGCTTTTACTACAATGAGCAGTTCTTC. This codes for CASGSGSFYYNEQFF.

The rearrangement links TRBV10-3 to TRBJ2-6; D is possibly TRBD2 (5 bases). Germline CDR1 is ENHRY and CDR2 is SYGVKD. This CDR3 comprises 17 residues. Trimming pared 6 bases from V and 0 bases from J, leaving 15 bases between. The CDR3 DNA sequence: TGTGCCATCAGGAGAGGGAACATTACCTCTGGGGCCAACGTCCTGACTTTC. Translated, it gives CAIRRGNITSGANVLTF.

The CDR3, as DNA: TGTGCCAGCAGCTCTCCGGGACAGGGCTATACGCAGTATTTT. Protein product: CASSSPGQGYTQYF. This sequence joins TRBV11-2 and TRBJ2-3; 9 bases match TRBD1. V lost 4 bases to trimming and J lost 7 bases; unmatched junction nucleotides: 6. CDR3 length: 14 amino acids. Germline loops: CDR1 SGHAT, CDR2 FQNNGV.

This clone was found once. This chain links TRBV6-5 with TRBJ1-4; 8 bases agree with TRBD1. CDR3 size: 14 residues. Germline lookup yields CDR1 MNHEY and CDR2 SVGAGI. After removal of 5 bases from V and 7 bases from J, the junction contained 6 bases not matched to a gene. The CDR3 region is CASSTGGVFEKLFF. CDR3 coding DNA: TGTGCCAGCAGTACAGGGGGTGTCTTTGAAAAACTGTTTTTT.

The chain uses TRBV19 and TRBJ2-7, with TRBD2 identical over 11 bases. This CDR3 region has 14 residues. Germline CDR1 is LNHDA and CDR2 is SQIVND (reference sequence). Trimming at V came to 5 bases and at J to 6 bases, leaving 6 bases not matched to a gene. This CDR3 reads CASSLAGGPSEQYF. The CDR3 DNA reads as TGTGCCAGTAGTTTAGCGGGAGGGCCCAGCGAGCAGTACTTC.

The chain employs TRBV2 and TRBJ1-1; TRBD1 matches at 9 bases. The CDR3 loop spans 15 amino acids. After removal of 5 bases from V and 5 bases from J, the junction contained 9 bases not matched to a gene. The germline V gene encodes CDR1 SNHLY and CDR2 FYNNEI. The CDR3 DNA reads TGTGCCAGCAGTCCCGGGACAGGGCCTGGTACTGAAGCTTTCTTT. As protein: CASSPGTGPGTEAFF.

This chain joins TRBV10-3 and TRBJ2-1; 11 bases line up with TRBD2. Looked up from germline, CDR1 is ENHRY and CDR2 is SYGVKD. The CDR3 extends over 16 amino acids. Trimming at V came to 3 bases and at J to 9 bases, leaving 10 bases not matched to a gene. Here the CDR3 reads CAISDPTSGKLTEQFF. The CDR3 nucleotides read TGTGCCATCAGTGACCCGACTAGCGGGAAATTAACTGAGCAGTTCTTC.